Below, 7 T cell receptor beta chains from the same sample are listed, as sequenced in a study of cytomegalovirus exposure and HLA in healthy donors. The primer mix had 60 Vbeta and 13 Jbeta primers. The protocol was immunoSEQ multiplex PCR, while the TCRdb copy is restricted to in-frame clones and leaves out a portion. Of around 150,000 clones detected, around 80% appear once; the ten largest clones hold less than 2%. What was sequenced was PBMCs. The receptors here all came from a female donor in good health and CMV-seropositive.

Details on this clone: At one end the junction does not follow the germline gene, possibly because of a read error. The rearrangement links TRBV28 to TRBJ1-1; D unclear. CDR1 is MDHEN, CDR2 SYDVKM, per germline. CDR3 length: 13 amino acids. CDR3 nucleotides: TGTGCCAGCAGACCTTCCCTCCGGACTCCCCTAAACTTT. As protein: CASRPSLRTPLNF.

The chain joins TRBV11-2 to TRBJ2-1; a possible D gene is TRBD2 (6 bases). V lost 5 bases and J lost 6, with 11 bases in between. Per the germline V gene, CDR1 is SGHAT and CDR2 is FQNNGV. This CDR3 region has 13 residues. CDR3 in DNA: TGTGCCAGCAGCCGTAGCGGAATCAATGAGCAGTTCTTC. Its protein is CASSRSGINEQFF.

The CDR3 loop reads CASRTPGYGYTF. For the CDR3, the DNA is TGTGCCAGCCGCACGCCAGGCTATGGCTACACCTTC. The chain links TRBV7-6 to TRBJ1-2; D is uncertain. Trimming left V 8 bases short and J 4 bases short, with 11 bases between. Germline lookup yields CDR1 SGHVS and CDR2 FNYEAQ. This CDR3 has 12 amino acids. The variable domain in full, with the rest retrieved from reference TRBV7-6 and TRBJ1-2, is GAGVSQSPRYKVTKRGQDVALRCDPISGHVSLYWYRQALGQGPEFLTYFNYEAQQDKSGLPNDRFSAERPEGSISTLTIQRTEQRDSAMYRCASRTPGYGYTFGSGTRLTVV.

V gene TRBV6-1 combines with J gene TRBJ2-1, with TRBD2 identical over 7 bases. The CDR3 extends over 17 amino acids. The J segment lost 2 bases and the V segment lost 3 bases, leaving 10 bases of the junction unmatched. Germline values: CDR1 MNHNS, CDR2 SASEGT. For the CDR3, the DNA is TGTGCCAGCAGTGAGGGGTGGGGGGGGTTCCCCTACAATGAGCAGTTCTTC. Translated, it gives CASSEGWGGFPYNEQFF.

The chain uses TRBV2 and TRBJ2-3; no clear D gene. Looked up from germline, CDR1 is SNHLY and CDR2 is FYNNEI. The ends were cut back, 7 bases at V and 1 base at J, with 12 bases in the middle. There are 14 residues in the CDR3. CDR3 in amino acids: CASNLVTGTDTQYF. Here the CDR3 DNA reads TGTGCCAGCAATCTTGTGACTGGCACAGATACGCAGTATTTT.

This clone was counted a few times. The rearrangement joins TRBV6-6 to TRBJ1-4; TRBD1 matches at 8 bases. This CDR3 spans 14 amino acids. Looked up from germline, CDR1 is MNHNY and CDR2 is SVGAGI (reference sequence). The V and J ends lost 8 bases and 6 bases, in that order; junction bases with no gene match: 8. The CDR3 here is CASEPGQGYEKLFF. In DNA, the CDR3 is TGTGCCAGCGAACCCGGACAGGGATATGAAAAACTGTTTTTT.

This sequence joins TRBV7-9 and TRBJ1-2; TRBD1 is a possible D gene (6 bases). CDR3 size: 12 residues. The V gene lost 5 bases and the J gene lost 5 bases, with 9 bases spanning the gap. Germline CDR1 reads SEHNR; CDR2 reads FQNEAQ (reference sequence). CDR3 in amino acids: CASSEQGYGYTF. The CDR3 nucleotides are TGTGCCAGCAGCGAACAGGGTTATGGCTACACCTTC.